Following are 18 T cell receptor beta chains from one sample sequenced in a study of shared clonotypes between healthy human individuals. Generated by immunoSEQ multiplex PCR, the TCRdb table keeps only in-frame clones and is missing some. Of about 2.4 million clones listed, approximately 93% are singletons. The specimen sequenced was naive CD4+ T cells from PBMCs. Subset: CD45RA+ positively selected. The source of these receptors is a man aged 18 to 29 in good health. Some clones in this sample may be carry-over from other donors' samples.

The rearrangement links TRBV6-6 to TRBJ2-7; D could derive from TRBD1 or TRBD2 (5 bases each). V lost 10 bases and J lost 4, with 14 bases in between. Germline CDR1 is MNHNY and CDR2 is SVGAGI (reference sequence). The CDR3 has 12 residues. The CDR3 DNA is TGTGCCACCTCAGGGACGGTATACGAGCAGTACTTC. It encodes CATSGTVYEQYF.

This clone was detected once. V and J are TRBV7-3 and TRBJ2-1; 12 bases fit TRBD2. Germline V gene data show CDR1 as SGHTA and CDR2 as FQGTGA. V trimming: 5 bases; J trimming: 8 bases; junction bases outside the gene matches: 10. This CDR3 is built from 16 residues. The CDR3 region has the DNA TGTGCCAGCAGCCTATCGACTAGCGGGAGCTCCGATGAGCAGTTCTTC. Translating it yields CASSLSTSGSSDEQFF.

V and J are TRBV5-1 and TRBJ2-3; D remains ambiguous. The V gene lost 1 base and the J gene lost 7 bases, with 4 bases spanning the gap. Germline CDR1 reads SGHRS; CDR2 reads YFSETQ. The CDR3 has 11 amino acids. The DNA for the CDR3 is TGCGCCAGCAGCTTGATGAATACGCAGTATTTT. Translation: CASSLMNTQYF.

This clone was detected once. The chain links TRBV29-1 to TRBJ1-1, with 9 nucleotides matching TRBD1. Looked up from germline, CDR1 is SQVTM and CDR2 is ANQGSEA. The J segment lost 2 bases and the V segment lost 7 bases, leaving 26 bases of the junction unmatched. The CDR3 has 20 residues. The CDR3 bases are TGCAGCGCTTGTTTACAGGGGGCCGGCTGGGTGTCCGCGCCCAACACTGAAGCTTTCTTT. Encoded protein: CSACLQGAGWVSAPNTEAFF.

Concerning this clone: Within the sample, other DNA sequences also encode this same CDR3. The J gene is TRBJ1-3, the V gene TRBV28; TRBD1 might be the D (5 bases). V lost 2 bases and J 4 bases, leaving 12 bases between the germline ends. This CDR3 has 15 amino acids. The V gene's germline CDR1 is MDHEN and CDR2 SYDVKM. The CDR3 bases are TGTGCCAGCAGTTTACCAGGGTTCGGAGGAAACACCATATATTTT. It translates to CASSLPGFGGNTIYF.

CDR3 residues: CASRPQGLTGELFF. The CDR3 DNA is TGTGCCAGCAGACCACAGGGGCTCACCGGGGAGCTGTTTTTT. The chain has TRBV7-2 and TRBJ2-2; 7 bases match TRBD1. V gave up 6 bases and J gave up 4 bases; unmatched junction bases: 5. The germline CDR1 and CDR2 sequences are SGHTA and FQGNSA. The CDR3 runs 14 residues.

The V gene is TRBV6-5, the J gene TRBJ2-2; 7 bases match TRBD1. Germline loops: CDR1 MNHEY, CDR2 SVGAGI. The CDR3 totals 15 residues. V shed 4 bases, J shed 1 base, and the junction held 3 bases outside the gene matches. CDR3 sequence reads: CASSFNRGNTGELFF. The CDR3 region has the DNA TGTGCCAGCAGTTTTAACAGGGGGAACACCGGGGAGCTGTTTTTT.

The CDR3: CASSPRQPKQPQHF. The CDR3 region has the DNA TGTGCCAGCAGTCCCAGACAGCCGAAACAGCCCCAGCATTTT. The rearrangement uses TRBV28 and TRBJ1-5; tentative D call: TRBD1 (5 bases). V was clipped by 5 bases and J by 7 bases, with 15 bases between them. CDR1 MDHEN and CDR2 SYDVKM come from the germline V gene. The CDR3 consists of 14 residues.

The genes are TRBV11-3 and TRBJ2-3, with no clear D. The V gene lost 5 bases and the J gene lost 6 bases, with 9 bases spanning the gap. Germline V CDR1 and CDR2: SGHNT, YENEEA. The length of the CDR3 is 12 residues. The CDR3 protein is CASSPRADTQYF. In DNA form, the CDR3 reads TGTGCCAGCAGCCCTCGGGCGGATACGCAGTATTTT.

This chain links TRBV6-1 with TRBJ1-5; D gene unclear. The CDR3 spans 14 residues. Looked up from germline, CDR1 is MNHNS and CDR2 is SASEGT. Trimming took 4 bases from V and 0 from J, leaving 7 bases between them. Here the CDR3 reads CASSVQNSNQPQHF. The CDR3 nucleotides read TGTGCCAGCAGTGTACAGAATAGCAATCAGCCCCAGCATTTT.

The chain employs TRBV6-1 and TRBJ2-7; tentative D call: TRBD2 (7 bases). Trimming shortened V by 1 base and J by 4 bases, and 20 bases separated the two germline ends. The CDR3 is 17 residues long. The V gene's germline CDR1 is MNHNS and CDR2 SASEGT. The DNA for the CDR3 is TGTGCCAGCAGTGAAGAGGGGGGGCCCGCCCTTCGTTACGAGCAGTACTTC. Translating it yields CASSEEGGPALRYEQYF.

The chain has TRBV27 and TRBJ2-2; TRBD1 agrees at 11 bases. Germline assignment: CDR1 MNHEY and CDR2 SMNVEV (reference sequence). The V segment lost 5 bases and the J segment 7 bases; nucleotides outside the gene matches: 9. The CDR3 is 16 amino acids. CDR3 protein: CASSQGQGAQDGELFF. In DNA, the CDR3 is TGTGCCAGCAGTCAAGGACAGGGGGCCCAGGACGGGGAGCTGTTTTTT.

The rearrangement uses TRBV9 and TRBJ2-3; 9 bases are a match to TRBD2. The germline V gene has CDR1 SGDLS and CDR2 YYNGEE. The length of the CDR3 is 14 residues. J gave up 2 bases and V 3 bases, and 1 base lay outside the gene matches. DNA of the CDR3: TGTGCCAGCAGCGGACTAGCGGACACAGATACGCAGTATTTT. Amino acids: CASSGLADTDTQYF.

The CDR3: CAISSTGDGNTIYF. For the CDR3, the DNA is TGTGCCATCTCCTCGACAGGGGATGGAAACACCATATATTTT. The chain is built from TRBV10-3 and TRBJ1-3, with 8 bases identical to TRBD1. The CDR3 is made up of 14 amino acids. Germline V gene lookup returns CDR1 ENHRY and CDR2 SYGVKD. The V segment lost 8 bases and the J segment 3 bases; nucleotides outside the gene matches: 6.

CDR3 protein: CASSPGGTPYEQYF. The CDR3 DNA reads as TGTGCCAGCAGTCCCGGCGGGACTCCCTACGAGCAGTACTTC. The chain is built from TRBV6-1 and TRBJ2-7; D possibly corresponds to TRBD2 (6 bases). The CDR3 spans 14 residues. Trimming cost V 5 bases and J 2 bases, with 13 bases left between them. CDR1 and CDR2 (germline): MNHNS, SASEGT.

The rearrangement uses TRBV7-3 and TRBJ1-3, with D hard to call. The CDR3 is 16 residues long. The germline V gene encodes CDR1 SGHTA and CDR2 FQGTGA. Trimming cost V 5 bases and J 0 bases, with 14 bases left between them. The CDR3 sequence is CASSPSAVGSGNTIYF. In DNA form, the CDR3 reads TGTGCCAGCAGCCCATCCGCCGTAGGCTCTGGAAACACCATATATTTT.

In DNA, the CDR3 is TGTGCCAGCACTCTAGGACAGATGAACACTGAAGCTTTCTTT. Amino acids: CASTLGQMNTEAFF. The V and J genes are TRBV7-8 and TRBJ1-1, with D possibly TRBD1 on 6 matching bases. This CDR3 is 14 amino acids long. The germline CDR1 and CDR2 sequences are SGHVS and FQNEAQ. Trimming took 7 bases from V and 0 from J, leaving 12 bases between them.

The chain recombines TRBV7-8 with TRBJ2-7, with D perhaps TRBD1 (6 bases). Germline V CDR1 and CDR2: SGHVS, FQNEAQ. CDR3 size: 14 residues. Trimming pared 3 bases from V and 4 bases from J, leaving 13 bases between. The CDR3 protein is CASSFAGDRYEQYF. The CDR3 coding sequence is TGTGCCAGCAGCTTCGCAGGGGACCGATACGAGCAGTACTTC.